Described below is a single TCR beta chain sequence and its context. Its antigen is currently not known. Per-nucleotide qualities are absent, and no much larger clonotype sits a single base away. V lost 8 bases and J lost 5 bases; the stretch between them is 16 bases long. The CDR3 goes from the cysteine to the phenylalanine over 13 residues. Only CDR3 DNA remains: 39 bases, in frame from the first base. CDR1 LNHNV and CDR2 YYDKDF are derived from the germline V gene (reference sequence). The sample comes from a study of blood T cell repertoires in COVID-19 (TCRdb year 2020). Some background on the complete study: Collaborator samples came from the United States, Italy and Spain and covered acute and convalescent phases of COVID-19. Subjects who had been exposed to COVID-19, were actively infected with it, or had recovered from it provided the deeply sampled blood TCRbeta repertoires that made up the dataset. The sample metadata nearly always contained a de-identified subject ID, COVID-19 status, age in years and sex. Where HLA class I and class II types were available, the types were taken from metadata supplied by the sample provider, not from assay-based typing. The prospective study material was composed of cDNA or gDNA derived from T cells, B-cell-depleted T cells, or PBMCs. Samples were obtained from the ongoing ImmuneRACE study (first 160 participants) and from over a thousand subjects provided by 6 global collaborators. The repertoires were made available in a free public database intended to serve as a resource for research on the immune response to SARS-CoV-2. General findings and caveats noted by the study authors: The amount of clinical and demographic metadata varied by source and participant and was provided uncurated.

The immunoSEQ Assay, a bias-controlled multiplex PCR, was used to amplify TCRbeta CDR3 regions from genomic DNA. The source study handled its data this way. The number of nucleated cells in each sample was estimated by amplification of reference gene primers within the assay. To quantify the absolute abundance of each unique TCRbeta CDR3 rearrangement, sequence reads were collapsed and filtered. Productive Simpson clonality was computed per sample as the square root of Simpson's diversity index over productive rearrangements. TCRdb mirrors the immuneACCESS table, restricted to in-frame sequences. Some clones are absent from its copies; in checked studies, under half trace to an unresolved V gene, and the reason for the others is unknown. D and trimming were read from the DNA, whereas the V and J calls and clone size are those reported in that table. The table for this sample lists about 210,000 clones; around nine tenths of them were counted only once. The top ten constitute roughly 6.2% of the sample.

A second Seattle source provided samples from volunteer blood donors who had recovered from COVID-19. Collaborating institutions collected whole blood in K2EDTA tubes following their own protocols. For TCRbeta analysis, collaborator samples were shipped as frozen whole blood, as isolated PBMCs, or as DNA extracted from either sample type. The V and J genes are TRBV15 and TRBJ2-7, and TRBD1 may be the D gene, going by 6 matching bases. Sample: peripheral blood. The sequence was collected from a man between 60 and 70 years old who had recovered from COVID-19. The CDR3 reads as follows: CATRQDPFNEQYF. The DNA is TGTGCCACCCGACAGGACCCATTTAACGAGCAGTACTTC.